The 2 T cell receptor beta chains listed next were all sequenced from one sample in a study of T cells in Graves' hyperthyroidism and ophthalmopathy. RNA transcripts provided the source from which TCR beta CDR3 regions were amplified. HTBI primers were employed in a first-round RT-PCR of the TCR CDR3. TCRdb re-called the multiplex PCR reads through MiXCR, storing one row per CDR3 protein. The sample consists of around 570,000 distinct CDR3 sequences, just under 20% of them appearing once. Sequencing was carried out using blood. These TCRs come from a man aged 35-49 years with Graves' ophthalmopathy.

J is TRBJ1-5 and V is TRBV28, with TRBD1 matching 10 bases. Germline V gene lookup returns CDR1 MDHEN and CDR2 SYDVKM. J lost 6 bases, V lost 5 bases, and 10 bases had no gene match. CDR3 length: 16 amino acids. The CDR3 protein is CASSPKGTGDGQPQHF. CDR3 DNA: TGTGCCAGCAGTCCGAAAGGGACAGGGGATGGTCAGCCCCAGCATTTT.

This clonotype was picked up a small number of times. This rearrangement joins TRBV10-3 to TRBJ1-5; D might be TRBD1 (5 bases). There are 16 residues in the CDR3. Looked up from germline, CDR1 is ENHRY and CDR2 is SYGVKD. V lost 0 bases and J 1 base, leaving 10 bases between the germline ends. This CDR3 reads CAISESQGESNQPQHF. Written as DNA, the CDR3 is TGTGCCATCAGTGAGTCGCAGGGAGAGAGCAATCAGCCCCAGCATTTT.